In its sample, the clone carrying this T cell receptor beta chain was seen many times. Its antigen is unknown. This sample is part of a study of CD8 T cells in ankylosing spondylitis. Via MiXCR, TCRdb re-called the 5' RACE reads, giving one row per CDR3 protein. The sample yields 380,000 or so distinct CDR3 sequences, roughly 22% seen once. Overall study results and limits: Matched ankylosing spondylitis synovial fluid reportedly contained a significantly enriched population of disease-linked clones. Roughly eight highly homologous variants made up a TCR beta motif that seemed to typify ankylosing spondylitis blood.

V shed 8 bases and J shed 0 bases, with 13 bases lying between them. This CDR3 has 14 residues. This TCR was recovered from a male donor with ankylosing spondylitis or in good health (not recorded which). The sample was blood, either unsorted or a sorted T cell fraction (not recorded which). J is TRBJ2-5 and V is TRBV12-3 or TRBV12-4; no clear D gene. The CDR3 sequence is CASGPEKYQETQYF. DNA of the CDR3: TGTGCCAGCGGCCCAGAAAAGTACCAAGAGACCCAGTACTTC.